Following are 3 T cell receptor beta chains from one sample sequenced in a study of T cell repertoires and HLA-DP antigens. The antigens for these receptors are not known. TCRdb's copy holds only in-frame clones and misses some; the assay was immunoSEQ multiplex PCR. The sample yields approximately 89,000 clones, around 86% seen once. The sample was CD4+ T cells from PBMCs. The receptors come from a man aged 50 or older in good health and CMV-seronegative.

V and J are TRBV28 and TRBJ2-7, with TRBD2 matching over 14 bases. Germline assignment: CDR1 MDHEN and CDR2 SYDVKM. This CDR3 has 16 residues. The J segment lost 2 bases and the V segment lost 4 bases, leaving 4 bases of the junction unmatched. This CDR3 reads CASSSLGLAGAYEQYF. For the CDR3, the DNA is TGTGCCAGCAGTTCCTTGGGACTAGCGGGGGCCTACGAGCAGTACTTC.

This clone has a single count. One end of the junction fails to match germline, which may point to a read error. This chain links TRBV4-3 with TRBJ1-4, with 9 nucleotides matching TRBD1. Germline V CDR1 and CDR2: LGHNA, YSLEER. The CDR3 runs 15 residues. In DNA form, the CDR3 reads TGCGCCAGCAGTCAAGTGGGGACAGGGAATGAAAAACTGTTTTTT. Residues: CASSQVGTGNEKLFF.

The chain combines TRBV7-3 with TRBJ2-1; 8 bases line up with TRBD1. Germline CDR1 and CDR2: SGHTA and FQGTGA. This CDR3 has 15 residues. The V and J ends lost 5 bases and 9 bases, in that order; junction bases with no gene match: 12. CDR3 DNA: TGTGCCAGCAGCCCCGCCGGGACAGGAAGGACTGAGCAGTTCTTC. It is translated as CASSPAGTGRTEQFF. Full variable domain (rest looked up from reference TRBV7-3 and TRBJ2-1): GAGVSQTPSNKVTEKGKYVELRCDPISGHTALYWYRQSLGQGPEFLIYFQGTGAADDSGLPNDRFFAVRPEGSVSTLKIQRTERGDSAVYLCASSPAGTGRTEQFFGPGTRLTVL.